The rows below give T cell receptor beta chains drawn from one sample of a study of blood T cell repertoires in COVID-19. Clones were read by immunoSEQ multiplex PCR, and TCRdb kept only the in-frame ones, dropping some. This table has over 150,000 clones, approximately 91% appearing once. The sequenced sample consisted of peripheral blood. These receptors all come from a man aged 18 to 30 with acute or convalescent COVID-19. Each CDR3 is given with its conserved first and last residue. The D gene is left open where the match is weak. Not all rows give a size; the values are once, few, many and, for expanded clones, a class.

d_call,clone_size,j_call,v_call,cdr3_aa,cdr3_nt
-,-,TRBJ2-1,TRBV5-1,CASSLRQATPNEQFF,TGCGCCAGCAGCTTGCGACAGGCCACTCCCAATGAGCAGTTCTTC
-,-,TRBJ1-2,TRBV30,CAWSVAGHGIYGYTF,TGTGCCTGGAGTGTTGCGGGGCATGGTATATATGGCTACACCTTC
-,-,TRBJ2-5,TRBV25-1,CASQAGWPRETQYF,TGTGCCAGCCAGGCGGGATGGCCCCGAGAGACCCAGTACTTC
TRBD1,-,TRBJ1-1,TRBV25-1,CASSDYGQGGFMTEAFF,TGTGCCAGCAGTGATTATGGACAGGGAGGATTCATGACTGAAGCTTTCTTT
TRBD2,-,TRBJ2-1,TRBV7-9,CASSLAGGLNEQFF,TGTGCCAGCAGCTTAGCGGGAGGGCTCAATGAGCAGTTCTTC
-,-,TRBJ1-4,TRBV27,CASSFVSGPKVNEKLFF,TGTGCCAGCAGTTTTGTCTCAGGGCCAAAAGTTAATGAAAAACTGTTTTTT
-,-,TRBJ1-1,TRBV5-6,CASSLLYGNTEAFF,TGTGCCAGCAGCTTGCTCTATGGGAACACTGAAGCTTTCTTT
TRBD1,-,TRBJ1-2,TRBV6-5,CASSTTGVGYTF,TGTGCCAGCAGTACTACAGGGGTTGGCTACACCTTC
-,-,TRBJ2-1,TRBV7-2,CASSFGTQQFF,TGTGCCAGCAGCTTCGGGACTCAGCAGTTCTTC
-,-,TRBJ2-3,TRBV4-1,CASSQEGAPYSDTQYF,TGCGCCAGCAGCCAAGAGGGGGCCCCTTACTCCGATACGCAGTATTTT
-,-,TRBJ1-2,TRBV18,CTSSPSGLPYNGYTF,TGTACCAGCTCACCATCAGGACTGCCCTATAATGGCTACACCTTC
-,-,TRBJ1-2,TRBV6-6,CASSYSRGNYGYTF,TGTGCCAGCAGTTACTCGCGAGGTAACTATGGCTACACCTTC
-,-,TRBJ1-4,TRBV3-1/TRBV3-2,CASSTLGGEKLFF,TGTGCCAGCAGCACACTAGGCGGTGAAAAACTGTTTTTT
-,-,TRBJ1-6,TRBV7-9,CASSRDSWSSYNSPLHF,TGTGCCAGCAGCAGAGACAGTTGGAGCTCCTATAATTCACCCCTCCACTTT
TRBD1,-,TRBJ1-5,TRBV5-8,CASRPGTGFNSNQPQHF,TGTGCCAGCAGGCCCGGGACAGGGTTTAATAGCAATCAGCCCCAGCATTTT
-,-,TRBJ1-1,TRBV4-2,CASSIRGGDTEAFF,TGTGCCAGCAGCATACGGGGGGGGGACACTGAAGCTTTCTTT
TRBD1,-,TRBJ2-7,TRBV5-1,CASSLRQGPYEQYF,TGCGCCAGCAGCTTGCGACAGGGCCCCTACGAGCAGTACTTC
-,-,TRBJ2-1,TRBV9,CASSVERHEQFF,TGTGCCAGCAGCGTAGAGCGGCATGAGCAGTTCTTC
-,-,TRBJ1-4,TRBV6-5,CASNNGGKLFF,TGTGCCAGCAACAACGGGGGAAAACTGTTTTTT
-,-,TRBJ2-7,TRBV2,CASSPGEGSGF,TGTGCCAGCAGCCCCGGTGAGGGTTCGGGCTTC
-,-,TRBJ2-2,TRBV4-1,CASSQVLRGELFF,TGCGCCAGCAGCCAAGTCCTTCGCGGGGAGCTGTTTTTT
-,-,TRBJ2-1,TRBV10-2,CASGGRSSYNEQFF,TGCGCCAGCGGAGGAAGGAGCTCCTACAATGAGCAGTTCTTC
TRBD1,-,TRBJ1-1,TRBV2,CASIGRQGNTEAFF,TGTGCCAGCATAGGGCGACAGGGGAACACTGAAGCTTTCTTT
TRBD1,-,TRBJ2-7,TRBV25-1,CASRGQGTYEQYF,TGTGCCAGCAGAGGACAGGGGACCTACGAGCAGTACTTC
TRBD2,-,TRBJ2-1,TRBV5-1,CASSAELAGGVSSYNEQFF,TGCGCCAGCAGCGCAGAACTAGCGGGAGGGGTAAGCTCCTACAATGAGCAGTTCTTC
-,-,TRBJ1-2,TRBV9,CASSPRQILYGYTF,TGTGCCAGCAGCCCGAGACAGATACTCTATGGCTACACCTTC
-,-,TRBJ2-2,TRBV3-1/TRBV3-2,CASSRRAGIPPGELFF,TGTGCCAGCAGCCGTCGTGCGGGAATCCCGCCCGGGGAGCTGTTTTTT
TRBD1,-,TRBJ1-4,TRBV2,CASRPTTGGRNEKLFF,TGTGCCAGCAGGCCCACGACAGGGGGGCGTAATGAAAAACTGTTTTTT
TRBD2,-,TRBJ2-1,TRBV27,CASSPRTSGANEQFF,TGTGCCAGCAGTCCCCGGACTAGCGGGGCGAATGAGCAGTTCTTC
TRBD1,few,TRBJ1-5,TRBV5-3,CARSLEQGMRQAHGSNQPQHF,TGTGCCAGAAGCTTGGAACAGGGGATGAGGCAAGCCCATGGTAGCAATCAGCCCCAGCATTTT
-,-,TRBJ1-1,TRBV19,CASSIDLGSTEAFF,TGTGCCAGTAGTATAGATCTAGGGAGCACTGAAGCTTTCTTT
TRBD1,-,TRBJ1-1,TRBV6-5,CASRPGQENTEAFF,TGTGCCAGCAGGCCGGGACAGGAGAACACTGAAGCTTTCTTT
-,-,TRBJ1-1,TRBV4-1,CASSQDAPNTEAFF,TGCGCCAGCAGCCAAGATGCGCCGAACACTGAAGCTTTCTTT
-,-,TRBJ2-7,TRBV27,CASRPTGIAYSYEQYF,TGTGCCAGCAGACCAACAGGGATTGCGTACTCCTACGAGCAGTACTTC
TRBD1,-,TRBJ2-3,TRBV5-4,CASSLGRGQGADTQYF,TGTGCCAGCAGCTTGGGACGGGGACAGGGGGCAGATACGCAGTATTTT
-,-,TRBJ1-1,TRBV3-1/TRBV3-2,CASSLSGGTEAFF,TGTGCCAGCAGCCTCTCGGGGGGTACTGAAGCTTTCTTT
-,-,TRBJ1-1,TRBV19,CASKNGGGSTTEAFF,TGTGCCAGTAAAAATGGGGGGGGTTCCACCACTGAAGCTTTCTTT
TRBD1,once,TRBJ1-2,TRBV19,CASNRAGGISNYGYTF,TGTGCCAGTAACAGGGCAGGGGGCATCTCTAACTATGGCTACACCTTC
-,-,TRBJ1-5,TRBV27,CASSLRSGNQPQHF,TGTGCCAGCAGTCTCCGGTCGGGCAATCAGCCCCAGCATTTT
-,-,TRBJ1-2,TRBV3-1/TRBV3-2,CASTAGNYGYTF,TGTGCCAGCACTGCAGGCAACTATGGCTACACCTTC
TRBD1,-,TRBJ1-2,TRBV4-2,CASSQEPRGGAVTGSYGYTF,TGTGCCAGCAGCCAGGAGCCGCGAGGGGGCGCCGTTACTGGCTCCTATGGCTACACCTTC
-,-,TRBJ2-3,TRBV24-1,CATSDVGLRSRTDTQYF,TGTGCCACCAGTGATGTGGGACTGAGGTCTCGCACAGATACGCAGTATTTT
-,-,TRBJ1-2,TRBV14,CASSRTGGYGYTF,TGTGCCAGCAGCCGGACGGGGGGCTATGGCTACACCTTC
TRBD1,-,TRBJ2-5,TRBV29-1,CSVYRGETQYF,TGCAGCGTCTACAGGGGAGAGACCCAGTACTTC
-,-,TRBJ2-1,TRBV9,CASSVTGSNEQFF,TGTGCCAGCAGCGTAACAGGGTCCAATGAGCAGTTCTTC
-,few,TRBJ2-7,TRBV11-2,CASSLVNEQYF,TGTGCCAGCAGCTTAGTCAACGAGCAGTACTTC
TRBD2,-,TRBJ2-3,TRBV2,CASSGLAGVRGTDTQYF,TGTGCCAGCAGTGGGCTAGCGGGAGTTCGTGGCACAGATACGCAGTATTTT
-,-,TRBJ1-2,TRBV12-3/TRBV12-4,CASSLYNYGYTF,TGTGCCAGCAGTTTATATAACTATGGCTACACCTTC
-,-,TRBJ2-7,TRBV2,CASSGGQAYEQYF,TGTGCCAGCAGTGGAGGGCAGGCGTACGAGCAGTACTTC
-,-,TRBJ2-5,TRBV19,CASSKEDRARETQYF,TGTGCCAGTAGTAAAGAAGACAGAGCCCGAGAGACCCAGTACTTC
TRBD1,-,TRBJ2-1,TRBV4-1,CASSQNVRDRVRNEQFF,TGCGCCAGCAGCCAGAATGTCCGGGACAGGGTTCGGAATGAGCAGTTCTTC
TRBD1,-,TRBJ1-2,TRBV24-1,CATSDAGGSYGYTF,TGTGCCACCAGTGATGCAGGGGGCAGCTATGGCTACACCTTC
-,-,TRBJ1-4,TRBV5-4,CASSLAGKGTNEKLFF,TGTGCCAGCAGCTTGGCAGGGAAAGGGACTAATGAAAAACTGTTTTTT
TRBD1,-,TRBJ2-7,TRBV20-1,CSAHSQGAQYF,TGCAGTGCTCATAGCCAGGGGGCGCAGTACTTC
-,-,TRBJ1-1,TRBV5-1,CASSLVTGNTEAFF,TGCGCCAGCAGCTTGGTAACGGGGAACACTGAAGCTTTCTTT
TRBD1,-,TRBJ1-2,TRBV6-5,CASSIRDRAEGGYTF,TGTGCCAGCTCAATCCGAGACAGGGCGGAGGGTGGCTACACCTTC
TRBD2,-,TRBJ2-2,TRBV6-5,CASYVGGPSGELFF,TGTGCCAGCTACGTGGGAGGGCCGTCCGGGGAGCTGTTTTTT
-,-,TRBJ1-2,TRBV12-3/TRBV12-4,CASSIHNYGYTF,TGTGCCAGCAGTATCCATAACTATGGCTACACCTTC
-,once,TRBJ2-2,TRBV24-1,CATSEAGNTGELFF,TGTGCCACCAGTGAGGCAGGGAACACCGGGGAGCTGTTTTTT